Listed below are T cell receptor beta chains from one sample, sequenced in a study of T-cell reconstitution after alpha-beta-depleted transplantation in children. TCRdb used MiXCR to reprocess the PCR reads, holding one entry per CDR3 protein. The repertoire consists of 450,000 to 550,000 distinct CDR3 sequences, with about an eighth occurring once and the leading ten covering around 13%. This specimen was PBMCs, mostly from graft donor cells, taken 180 days after TCRalphabeta/CD19-depleted stem cell transplant. The origin of the receptors is a female patient between 2 and 15 years old who had a stem cell transplant for aplastic anemia, so the T cells may come from the graft donor. Both conserved end residues are part of each CDR3. The D gene is left open where the match is weak. Some rows mark clone size as missing; the rest say once, few, many or name a class of expanded clone.

>TRBJ2-5|-|TRBV27|-
TGTGCCAGCAGTCCCTCCAACAGCCCGGCGACCCAGTACTTC
CASSPSNSPATQYF
>TRBJ1-2|many|TRBV12-3/TRBV12-4|-
TGTGCCAGCAGTTACAGGGTCTTGGCCTCTAACTATGGCTACACCTTC
CASSYRVLASNYGYTF
>TRBJ2-2|few|TRBV6-5|TRBD2
TGTGCCAGCAGTTACGTGGGACTAGCGGGAGGGCCCACCGGGGAGCTGTTTTTT
CASSYVGLAGGPTGELFF
>TRBJ2-7|-|TRBV4-3|TRBD1
TGCGCCAGCAGCCCCATCCTCCGGGACAGGGGGCACATAGGCGACGAGCAGTACTTC
CASSPILRDRGHIGDEQYF
>TRBJ2-2|few|TRBV10-3|-
TGTGCCATCAGTACTCTCTCGAACACCGGGGAGCTGTTTTTT
CAISTLSNTGELFF
>TRBJ2-7|few|TRBV13|-
TGTGCCAGCAGCTTGGGGGAATCCTACGAGCAGTACTTC
CASSLGESYEQYF
>TRBJ2-7|many|TRBV13|-
TGTGCCAGCAGCTTAGATAGGCAGGGCACCTACGAGCAGTACTTC
CASSLDRQGTYEQYF
>TRBJ2-2|-|TRBV4-3|-
TGCGCCAGCAGCCGGAATACAGCCAGGGGCGCGGGCACCGGGGAGCTGTTTTTT
CASSRNTARGAGTGELFF
>TRBJ2-5|-|TRBV7-2|-
TGTGCCAGCAGCCCTAGGGGACGCGGACAGCAAGAGACCCAGTACTTC
CASSPRGRGQQETQYF
>TRBJ2-3|-|TRBV7-2|-
TGTGCCAGCAGCGCCGAGAGGATTGATACGCAGTATTTT
CASSAERIDTQYF
>TRBJ1-4|few|TRBV20-1|TRBD1
TGCAGTGCTGAGACAGGGGGCGATGAAAAACTGTTTTTT
CSAETGGDEKLFF
>TRBJ2-2|-|TRBV5-1|TRBD2
TGCGCCAGCAGCTTGGCTCGACTAGCGACCCAGCAGGCCGGGGAGCTGTTTTTT
CASSLARLATQQAGELFF
>TRBJ1-2|-|TRBV19|TRBD1
TGTGCCAGTCACAGGGGAAATGGCTACACCTTC
CASHRGNGYTF
>TRBJ2-5|few|TRBV11-2|TRBD2
TGTGCCAGCAGCTTACGGCCCGGGACTAGCGGGAAATTTGAGACCCAGTACTTC
CASSLRPGTSGKFETQYF
>TRBJ2-3|many|TRBV20-1|TRBD2
TGCAGTGCTCTGACTAGCGGAACGCAGTATTTT
CSALTSGTQYF
>TRBJ1-1|few|TRBV5-1|-
TGCGCCAGCAGCACGATGGACATCAAGAACACTGAAGCTTTCTTT
CASSTMDIKNTEAFF
>TRBJ2-4|-|TRBV21-1|-
TGTGCCAGCAGCAGTCCCGATCGAGACCGACCAAGGGCCAAAAACATTCAGTACTTC
CASSSPDRDRPRAKNIQYF
>TRBJ2-7|few|TRBV6-2/TRBV6-3|-
TGTGCCAGCAGTCCTTGGGGGACCTACGAGCAGTACTTC
CASSPWGTYEQYF
>TRBJ2-6|-|TRBV13|TRBD1
TGTGCCAGCAGCTCTTTCGGACAGGGGATTTTGCAGGGGGCCAACGTCCTGACTTTC
CASSSFGQGILQGANVLTF
>TRBJ2-1|-|TRBV25-1|TRBD2
TGTGCCAGCAGTGGGACTAGCGGGAGGGATGAGCAGTTCTTC
CASSGTSGRDEQFF
>TRBJ1-2|-|TRBV7-2|-
TGTGCCAGCAGCTTACGGCAATTTTATGGCTACACCTTC
CASSLRQFYGYTF
>TRBJ2-4|-|TRBV10-2|TRBD2
TGCGCCAGCAGCAGGACTAGGGTCGGGGACATTCAGTACTTC
CASSRTRVGDIQYF
>TRBJ2-1|many|TRBV12-3/TRBV12-4|-
TGTGCCAGCGCTCCCGGGACACGGTCCTACAATGAGCAGTTCTTC
CASAPGTRSYNEQFF
>TRBJ2-1|-|TRBV12-3/TRBV12-4|-
TGTGCCAGCAGTTTAGCGCGGGGCAGCCGATACAATGAGCAGTTCTTC
CASSLARGSRYNEQFF
>TRBJ1-6|few|TRBV10-3|TRBD1
TGTGCCATCAAAACCGGGACAGGGCCTTCACCCCTCCACTTT
CAIKTGTGPSPLHF
>TRBJ2-7|-|TRBV11-3|TRBD2
TGTGCCAGCAGCGAGGCCGGGAGGGCCTCCGAGCAGTACTTC
CASSEAGRASEQYF
>TRBJ2-1|-|TRBV25-1|TRBD2
TGTGCCAGCAGTGAGAGAGCGGGGCGCTCCTACAATGAGCAGTTCTTC
CASSERAGRSYNEQFF
>TRBJ1-2|-|TRBV28|-
TGTGCCAGCAGTTTCCTGGCAGGGGCGACCTATGGCTACACCTTC
CASSFLAGATYGYTF
>TRBJ2-3|-|TRBV28|TRBD1
TGTGCCAGCAGTCCCGGGACAGGGCCTGGCACAGATACGCAGTATTTT
CASSPGTGPGTDTQYF
>TRBJ1-1|few|TRBV5-1|-
TGCGCCAGCAGCTTGGTATCGAACACTGAAGCTTTCTTT
CASSLVSNTEAFF
>TRBJ1-3|-|TRBV4-2|-
TGTGCCAGCAGCCAAGAGATAGGGGTTTACTCTGGAAACACCATATATTTT
CASSQEIGVYSGNTIYF
>TRBJ2-7|-|TRBV7-9|-
TGTGCCAGCAGCAGACTAGCCACAGGGACATACGAGCAGTACTTC
CASSRLATGTYEQYF
>TRBJ1-1|few|TRBV18|-
TGTGCCAGCTCACAACGGGGGGATGCAAACACTGAAGCTTTCTTT
CASSQRGDANTEAFF
>TRBJ1-6|few|TRBV10-3|-
TGTGCCATCAGTGGGCAGGAAAGTGATTATTCACCCCTCCACTTT
CAISGQESDYSPLHF
>TRBJ2-5|few|TRBV5-1|TRBD1
TGCGCCAGCAGCTTCATACAGGGGGGCGGGGAGACCCAGTACTTC
CASSFIQGGGETQYF
>TRBJ2-2|few|TRBV7-2|TRBD1
TGTGCCAGCAGCTTAGGAGGGGGACAGTTCGGGGAGCTGTTTTTT
CASSLGGGQFGELFF
>TRBJ2-3|-|TRBV6-2/TRBV6-3|TRBD2
TGTGCCAGCAGTTACTCGCTGGCGGGAGGCCACACAGATACGCAGTATTTT
CASSYSLAGGHTDTQYF
>TRBJ1-2|-|TRBV28|-
TGTGCCAGCAGTTTAATCGCACAGGGAGGGGATGGCTACACCTTC
CASSLIAQGGDGYTF
>TRBJ2-7|-|TRBV18|TRBD1
TGTGCCAGCTCACCTTCCAGGACAGGGGGCGCCGGGCGGGAAGTTCGGACTACGAGCGAGCAGTACTTC
CASSPSRTGGAGREVRTTSEQYF
>TRBJ1-5|-|TRBV6-5|TRBD1
TGTGCCAGCAGATTGGGACAGGGGGCAAATCAGCCCCAGCATTTT
CASRLGQGANQPQHF
>TRBJ2-5|few|TRBV7-9|TRBD2
TGTGCCAGCAGCTCTCTGGGTAGCGGGAAAGAGACCCAGTACTTC
CASSSLGSGKETQYF
>TRBJ2-1|few|TRBV28|-
TGTGCCAGCAGTTTAGGTGGTCTATTGGTCGCCAATGAGCAGTTCTTC
CASSLGGLLVANEQFF
>TRBJ1-1|-|TRBV12-3/TRBV12-4|TRBD1
TGTGCCAGCAGTCGACGACAGGGTAAAACTGAAGCTTTCTTT
CASSRRQGKTEAFF
>TRBJ1-2|few|TRBV20-1|-
TGCAGTGCCCCTGAACTACGGGGCTACACCTTC
CSAPELRGYTF
>TRBJ2-1|few|TRBV12-3/TRBV12-4|TRBD2
TGTGCCAGCAGTAGGGTAGGGCAGGGAGGGGCCAATGAGCAGTTCTTC
CASSRVGQGGANEQFF